The 4 T cell receptor beta chains below all came from one sample that was sequenced in a study of blood T cell repertoires in COVID-19. Profiled with immunoSEQ multiplex PCR; TCRdb holds only in-frame clones, not every one. Here the sample spans roughly 230,000 clones, around 92% being singletons. The sequenced material came from PBMCs or T cells enriched from blood (not recorded which). The receptors stem from a woman in her thirties with acute COVID-19.

The CDR3 bases are TGTGCCAGCAGTTTATCAGCCGGGACATTACAGCCCGGCTACACCTTC. It yields the protein CASSLSAGTLQPGYTF. The V and J genes are TRBV27 and TRBJ1-2, with D possibly matching TRBD1 (6 bases). The CDR3 has 16 amino acids. The V end lost 0 bases, the J end lost 8 bases, and 19 bases lay between the germline ends. Germline V lookup: CDR1 MNHEY, CDR2 SMNVEV (reference sequence).

The J gene is TRBJ2-2, the V gene TRBV9; tentatively, D is TRBD1 (7 bases). Between the trimmed V and J ends, which lost 0 bases and 5 bases, there was a span of 17 bases. This CDR3 has 17 amino acids. Germline CDR1 reads SGDLS; CDR2 reads YYNGEE. CDR3 sequence reads: CASSVGGLTGRTGELFF. In DNA form, the CDR3 reads TGTGCCAGCAGCGTAGGGGGGCTGACAGGGAGGACCGGGGAGCTGTTTTTT.

The chain couples TRBV14 to TRBJ2-1; D gene unclear. The V end lost 0 bases, the J end lost 11 bases, and 11 bases lay between the germline ends. Germline V lookup: CDR1 SGHDN, CDR2 FVKESK. This CDR3 has 13 residues. CDR3 nucleotide sequence: TGTGCCAGCAGCCAAGATCGGAGTACCCAGCAGTTCTTC. It translates to CASSQDRSTQQFF.

This clone appeared a single time. The V and J genes are TRBV27 and TRBJ1-1; 8 bases fit TRBD1. The junction had 11 bases not matched to a gene; V was cut back by 7 bases and J by 1 base. This CDR3 spans 16 amino acids. Germline CDR1 and CDR2: MNHEY and SMNVEV (reference sequence). Here the CDR3 reads CASIDRAGQANTEAFF. The CDR3 nucleotides read TGTGCCAGCATCGACAGGGCGGGACAGGCGAACACTGAAGCTTTCTTT.